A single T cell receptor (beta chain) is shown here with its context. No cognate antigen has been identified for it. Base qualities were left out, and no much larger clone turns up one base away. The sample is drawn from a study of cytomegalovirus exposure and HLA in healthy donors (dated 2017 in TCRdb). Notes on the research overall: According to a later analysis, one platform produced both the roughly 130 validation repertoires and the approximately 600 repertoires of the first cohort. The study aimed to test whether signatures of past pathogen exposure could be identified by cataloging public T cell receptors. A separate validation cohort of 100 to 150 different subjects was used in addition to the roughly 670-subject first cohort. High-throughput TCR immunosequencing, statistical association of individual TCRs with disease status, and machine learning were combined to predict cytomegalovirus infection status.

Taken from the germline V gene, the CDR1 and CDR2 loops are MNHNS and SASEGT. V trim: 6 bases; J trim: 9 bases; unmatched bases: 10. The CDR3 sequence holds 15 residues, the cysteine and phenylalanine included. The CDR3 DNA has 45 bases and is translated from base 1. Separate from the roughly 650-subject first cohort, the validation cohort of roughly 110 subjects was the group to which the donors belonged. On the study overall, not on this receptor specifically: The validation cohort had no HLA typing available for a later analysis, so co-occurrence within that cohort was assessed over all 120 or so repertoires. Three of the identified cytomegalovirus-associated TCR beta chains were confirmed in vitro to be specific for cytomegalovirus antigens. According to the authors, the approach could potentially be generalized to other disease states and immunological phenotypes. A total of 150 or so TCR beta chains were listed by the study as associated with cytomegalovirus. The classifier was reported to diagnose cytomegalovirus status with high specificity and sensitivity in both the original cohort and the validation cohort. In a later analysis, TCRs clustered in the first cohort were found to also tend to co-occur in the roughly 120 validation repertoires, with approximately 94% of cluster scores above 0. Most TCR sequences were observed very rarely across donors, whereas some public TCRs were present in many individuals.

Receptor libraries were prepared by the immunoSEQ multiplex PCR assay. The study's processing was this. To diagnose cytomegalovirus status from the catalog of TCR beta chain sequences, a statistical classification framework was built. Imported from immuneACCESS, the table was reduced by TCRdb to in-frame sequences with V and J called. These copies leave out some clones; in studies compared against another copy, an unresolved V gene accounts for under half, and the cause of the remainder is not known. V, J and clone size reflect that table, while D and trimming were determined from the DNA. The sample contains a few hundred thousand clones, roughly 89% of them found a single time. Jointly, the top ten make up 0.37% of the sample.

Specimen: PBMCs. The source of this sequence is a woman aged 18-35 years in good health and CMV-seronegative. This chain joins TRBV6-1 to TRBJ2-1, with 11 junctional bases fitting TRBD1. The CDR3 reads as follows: CASSRMGTGGFEQFF. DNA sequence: TGTGCCAGCAGCCGGATGGGGACAGGGGGTTTTGAGCAGTTCTTC.